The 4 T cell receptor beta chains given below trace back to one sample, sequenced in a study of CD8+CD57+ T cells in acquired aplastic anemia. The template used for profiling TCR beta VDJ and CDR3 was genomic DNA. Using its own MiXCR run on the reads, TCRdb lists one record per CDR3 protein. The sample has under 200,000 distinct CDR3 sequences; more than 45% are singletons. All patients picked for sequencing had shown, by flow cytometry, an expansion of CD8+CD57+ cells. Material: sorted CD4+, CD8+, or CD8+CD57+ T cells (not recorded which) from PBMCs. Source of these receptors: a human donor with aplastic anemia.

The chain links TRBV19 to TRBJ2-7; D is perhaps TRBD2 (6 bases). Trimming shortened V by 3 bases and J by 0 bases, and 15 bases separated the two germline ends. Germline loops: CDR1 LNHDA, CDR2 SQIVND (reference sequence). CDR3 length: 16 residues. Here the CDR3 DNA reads TGTGCCAGTAGTATGAGGGCGGGACCGAGCTCCTACGAGCAGTACTTC. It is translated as CASSMRAGPSSYEQYF.

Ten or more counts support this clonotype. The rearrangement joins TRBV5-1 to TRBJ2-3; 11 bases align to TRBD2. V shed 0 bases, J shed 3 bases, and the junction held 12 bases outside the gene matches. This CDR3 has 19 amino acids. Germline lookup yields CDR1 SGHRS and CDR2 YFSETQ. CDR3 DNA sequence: TGCGCCAGCAGCTTGGTAGCGGGAGGGCCAACGAGCAGGACAGATACGCAGTATTTT. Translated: CASSLVAGGPTSRTDTQYF.

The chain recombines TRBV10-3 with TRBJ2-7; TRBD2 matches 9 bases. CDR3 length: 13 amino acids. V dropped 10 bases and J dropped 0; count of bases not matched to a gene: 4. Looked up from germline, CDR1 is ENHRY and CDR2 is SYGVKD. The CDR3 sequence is CATAGGISYEQYF. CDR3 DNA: TGTGCCACCGCGGGGGGGATCTCCTACGAGCAGTACTTC.

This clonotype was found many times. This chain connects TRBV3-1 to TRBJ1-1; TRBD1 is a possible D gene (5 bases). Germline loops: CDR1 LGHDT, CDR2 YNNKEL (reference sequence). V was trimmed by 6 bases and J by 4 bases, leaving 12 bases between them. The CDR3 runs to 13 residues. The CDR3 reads CASRRQPGTEAFF. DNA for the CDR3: TGTGCCAGCAGGCGACAGCCCGGCACTGAAGCTTTCTTT. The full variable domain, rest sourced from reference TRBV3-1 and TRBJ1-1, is DTAVSQTPKYLVTQMGNDKSIKCEQNLGHDTMYWYKQDSKKFLKIMFSYNNKELIINETVPNRFSPKSPDKAHLNLHINSLELGDSAVYFCASRRQPGTEAFFGQGTRLTVV.